Listed below are T cell receptor beta chains from one sample, sequenced in a study of identical twins. Each CDR3 protein gets one entry after TCRdb re-called the 5' RACE reads with MiXCR. The repertoire consists of about 550,000 distinct CDR3 sequences, with under 25% occurring once and the leading ten covering approximately 0.52%. These data also featured in a second study, about yellow fever vaccine responses in identical twins.

Sequenced input: CD4+ T cells sorted from blood. The source of these receptors is a woman in her late teens or twenties in good health. CDR3s include the opening cysteine and the closing phenylalanine or tryptophan. Each record gives: CDR3 protein, V gene, J gene.

CDR3 protein: CASSPLLTGGGELFF
V gene: TRBV3-1
J gene: TRBJ2-2

CDR3 protein: CASSLADLGEQFF
V gene: TRBV7-2
J gene: TRBJ2-1

CDR3 protein: CASSRNERLFF
V gene: TRBV10-2
J gene: TRBJ2-2

CDR3 protein: CASSPRDRAGNTIYF
V gene: TRBV5-1
J gene: TRBJ1-3

CDR3 protein: CASLPGRTGDEQFF
V gene: TRBV12-3/TRBV12-4
J gene: TRBJ2-1

CDR3 protein: CASSFRLAGGEQYF
V gene: TRBV27
J gene: TRBJ2-7

CDR3 protein: CASSFVYSTDTQYF
V gene: TRBV12-3/TRBV12-4
J gene: TRBJ2-3

CDR3 protein: CASSLDTENEQFF
V gene: TRBV12-3/TRBV12-4
J gene: TRBJ2-1

CDR3 protein: CASSPTRQVGNSPLHF
V gene: TRBV7-2
J gene: TRBJ1-6

CDR3 protein: CSARGGREAKNIQYF
V gene: TRBV20-1
J gene: TRBJ2-4

CDR3 protein: CSVGAGGSGANVLTF
V gene: TRBV29-1
J gene: TRBJ2-6

CDR3 protein: CSVAQGDTEAFF
V gene: TRBV29-1
J gene: TRBJ1-1

CDR3 protein: CASSASTGAGETQYF
V gene: TRBV9
J gene: TRBJ2-5

CDR3 protein: CASSFGTGQGTPGGKGAQYF
V gene: TRBV28
J gene: TRBJ2-5

CDR3 protein: CASSRDRGYEQFF
V gene: TRBV7-8
J gene: TRBJ2-1

CDR3 protein: CASSSLGGLAGGRQFF
V gene: TRBV11-2
J gene: TRBJ2-1

CDR3 protein: CSAKTFSTDTQYF
V gene: TRBV20-1
J gene: TRBJ2-3

CDR3 protein: CCARDVPGGPRRETQYF
V gene: TRBV20-1
J gene: TRBJ2-5

CDR3 protein: CASTGTERNEQFF
V gene: TRBV4-1
J gene: TRBJ2-1

CDR3 protein: CASSSSGGYYEQYF
V gene: TRBV4-1
J gene: TRBJ2-7

CDR3 protein: CASSYWTGINEQFF
V gene: TRBV6-5
J gene: TRBJ2-1

CDR3 protein: CASSQATSGYLYEQYF
V gene: TRBV4-2
J gene: TRBJ2-7